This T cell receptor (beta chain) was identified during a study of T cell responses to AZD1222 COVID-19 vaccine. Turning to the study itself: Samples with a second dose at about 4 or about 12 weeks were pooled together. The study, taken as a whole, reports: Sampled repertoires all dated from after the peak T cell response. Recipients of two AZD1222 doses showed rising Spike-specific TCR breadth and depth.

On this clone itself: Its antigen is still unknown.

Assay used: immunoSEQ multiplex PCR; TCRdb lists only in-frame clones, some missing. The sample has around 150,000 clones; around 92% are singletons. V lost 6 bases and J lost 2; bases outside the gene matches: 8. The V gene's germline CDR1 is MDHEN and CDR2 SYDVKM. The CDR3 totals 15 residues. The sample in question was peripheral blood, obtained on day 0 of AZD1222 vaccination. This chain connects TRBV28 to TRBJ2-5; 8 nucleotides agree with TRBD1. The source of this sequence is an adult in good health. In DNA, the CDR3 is TGTGCCAGCAGGCAACAGGGGGGATTTCAAGAGACCCAGTACTTC. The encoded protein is CASRQQGGFQETQYF.